This T cell receptor beta chain appears in the sequencing data of a study of blood T cell repertoires in COVID-19. Study context: Sites across the United States, Italy and Spain contributed samples from acute and convalescent COVID-19. From T cells, B-cell-depleted T cells, or PBMCs came the material, which was cDNA or gDNA.

Seattle enrolled patients during active infection and tracked them longitudinally. This clone was found once. In the source study's methods: Amplification with reference gene primers provided the estimates of nucleated cell counts. Clones were sequenced by immunoSEQ multiplex PCR, and TCRdb holds only the in-frame ones, with some missing. That table furnishes V, J and clone size, whereas the DNA furnished D and trimming. Among fewer than 300,000 clones, around 84% were seen once, and the ten largest hold roughly 1.6%. The CDR3 is 13 residues long. With V trimmed by 6 bases and J by 4 bases, 4 bases remained unmatched.

Sequencing used peripheral blood. The chain employs TRBV12-3 or TRBV12-4 and TRBJ1-2, with 8 nucleotides matching TRBD1. This TCR was sampled from a human donor with COVID-19, enrolled during active disease. The donor label of this sample is uncertain. The CDR3 here is CASSKQGGYGYTF. CDR3 DNA: TGTGCCAGCAGCAAACAGGGGGGCTATGGCTACACCTTC.